Listed here are 19 T cell receptor beta chains from one sample, sequenced in a study of shared clonotypes between healthy human individuals. Data came from immunoSEQ multiplex PCR; TCRdb stores just in-frame clones and leaves some out. The sample yields millions of clones, more than 85% seen once. Terminally differentiated effector memory CD45RA+ cells were excluded by CCR7 positive selection of CD45RO-negative cells. The sequencing sample was made of naive CD8+ T cells from PBMCs. Receptors originate from a man younger than 30 in good health. Some clones in this sample may be carry-over from other donors' samples.

The chain is built from TRBV7-9 and TRBJ2-3; 12 bases line up with TRBD2. The germline gives CDR1 SEHNR, CDR2 FQNEAQ (reference sequence). J was trimmed by 4 bases and V by 5 bases; bases with no gene match: 10. This CDR3 is built from 17 residues. The CDR3 nucleotides read TGTGCCAGCAGCGGCCCGACTAGCGGGAGTCCCCCAGATACGCAGTATTTT. This translates into CASSGPTSGSPPDTQYF.

Points on this clone: Other nucleotide sequences from this sample produce the same CDR3. The genes are TRBV4-1 and TRBJ1-5, with D uncertain. This CDR3 region has 14 residues. The V and J ends lost 3 bases and 0 bases respectively, with 6 bases between them. Germline V gene lookup returns CDR1 MGHRA and CDR2 YSYEKL. The CDR3 sequence is CASSQRDSNQPQHF. DNA for the CDR3: TGCGCCAGCAGCCAGCGGGATAGCAATCAGCCCCAGCATTTT.

The rearrangement links TRBV28 to TRBJ2-1; D remains unclear. V was pared by 1 base and J by 8 bases, with 12 bases between. This CDR3 is 14 amino acids long. CDR1 is MDHEN and CDR2 is SYDVKM in the germline V gene. The CDR3 protein is CASSLFLGKDEQFF. CDR3 DNA: TGTGCCAGCAGTTTATTCTTGGGTAAGGATGAGCAGTTCTTC.

The chain combines TRBV30 with TRBJ2-5; 7 bases agree with TRBD1. V shed 1 base and J 5 bases; nucleotides not matched to a gene: 13. CDR1 and CDR2 from the germline V gene are GTSNPN and SVGIG (reference sequence). This CDR3 spans 16 amino acids. The chain's CDR3 is CAWSAVRDSRGETQYF. Here the CDR3 DNA reads TGTGCCTGGAGTGCCGTCCGGGACAGCCGGGGTGAGACCCAGTACTTC.

This rearrangement joins TRBV5-4 to TRBJ2-1; TRBD2 agrees at 8 bases. There are 15 residues in the CDR3. V gave up 0 bases and J gave up 7 bases; unmatched junction bases: 6. Germline-derived CDR1 and CDR2 are SGHNT and YYREEE (reference sequence). CDR3 nucleotides: TGTGCCAGCAGCTTGGCGGGGGGGGTGAAGAATGAGCAGTTCTTC. It is translated as CASSLAGGVKNEQFF.

The chain is built from TRBV6-1 and TRBJ2-1, with no clear D. The CDR3 contains 13 residues. Germline values: CDR1 MNHNS, CDR2 SASEGT. V was cut by 3 bases and J by 0 bases, with 3 bases left in between. For the CDR3, the DNA is TGTGCCAGCAGTGATATCTCCTACAATGAGCAGTTCTTC. Its protein is CASSDISYNEQFF.

A word on this clone: Within the sample, other DNA sequences also encode this same CDR3. The CDR3, as DNA: TGCGCCAGCAGCCAAGAATCCTCCTACAATGAGCAGTTCTTC. Translating it yields CASSQESSYNEQFF. The chain uses TRBV4-1 and TRBJ2-1; D is uncertain. V lost 0 bases to trimming and J lost 0 bases, with 3 bases between them. Per the germline V gene, CDR1 is MGHRA and CDR2 is YSYEKL. The CDR3 runs 14 residues.

The CDR3 nucleotides are TGTGCCAGCAGTTCCCGACTAGCGAGGGAGACCCAGTACTTC. This encodes CASSSRLARETQYF. The chain carries TRBV27 and TRBJ2-5; 8 bases are shared with TRBD2. The CDR3 runs 14 residues. Per the germline V gene, CDR1 is MNHEY and CDR2 is SMNVEV (reference sequence). The V segment lost 4 bases and the J segment 5 bases; nucleotides outside the gene matches: 6.

The chain uses TRBV7-9 and TRBJ2-1; D unclear. The V and J ends lost 1 base and 3 bases respectively, with 10 bases between them. The CDR3 runs to 15 residues. Germline V gene sequence: CDR1 SEHNR, CDR2 FQNEAQ (reference sequence). The CDR3 DNA is TGTGCCAGCAGCTTAGTAGTAGGTATCTACAATGAGCAGTTCTTC. Protein product: CASSLVVGIYNEQFF.

The DNA of the CDR3 is TGTGCCAGCAGTTACTCGATCCGCGGGAGTAACATTCAGTACTTC. This encodes CASSYSIRGSNIQYF. The J gene is TRBJ2-4, the V gene TRBV6-5; 7 nucleotides align to TRBD2. This CDR3 is 15 amino acids long. Germline assignment: CDR1 MNHEY and CDR2 SVGAGI. V lost 0 bases and J lost 7; bases outside the gene matches: 6.

This clone is a singleton in its sample. The V and J genes are TRBV4-1 and TRBJ2-3, with D uncertain. The length of the CDR3 is 16 residues. V was trimmed by 0 bases and J by 0 bases, leaving 10 bases between them. Germline V CDR1 and CDR2: MGHRA, YSYEKL. The CDR3 spells CASSQDEVFSTDTQYF. CDR3 DNA: TGCGCCAGCAGCCAAGACGAAGTGTTTAGCACAGATACGCAGTATTTT.

J is TRBJ2-7 and V is TRBV7-9, with a weak D call TRBD2 (6 bases). CDR1 SEHNR and CDR2 FQNEAQ come from the germline V gene (reference sequence). The CDR3 is 14 amino acids. Between the trimmed V and J ends, which lost 5 bases and 3 bases, there was a span of 14 bases. In nucleotides, the CDR3 is TGTGCCAGCAGCCCCCGCCTGGACTACTACGAGCAGTACTTC. Its protein is CASSPRLDYYEQYF.

The chain joins TRBV7-9 to TRBJ2-1, with 7 bases aligning to TRBD2. The CDR3 is made up of 13 amino acids. V was clipped by 5 bases and J by 6 bases; unmatched bases: 4. Germline V gives CDR1 SEHNR, CDR2 FQNEAQ (reference sequence). The CDR3 reads CASSLSGRNEQFF. The CDR3 DNA follows: TGTGCCAGCAGCCTTAGCGGGCGCAATGAGCAGTTCTTC. Full variable domain (missing parts from reference TRBV7-9 and TRBJ2-1): DTGVSQNPRHKITKRGQNVTFRCDPISEHNRLYWYRQTLGQGPEFLTYFQNEAQLEKSRLLSDRFSAERPKGSFSTLEIQRTEQGDSAMYLCASSLSGRNEQFFGPGTRLTVL.

CDR3 coding DNA: TGTGCCAGCAACAAGAGGGGCGGGAGCTCCTACAATGAGCAGTTCTTC. Its protein is CASNKRGGSSYNEQFF. V is TRBV9 and J is TRBJ2-1; 7 bases agree with TRBD2. Per germline, CDR1 SGDLS and CDR2 YYNGEE. Trimming took 6 bases from V and 0 from J; bases not matched to a gene: 9. CDR3 length: 16 amino acids.

This chain links TRBV5-4 with TRBJ2-1, with 11 bases lining up with TRBD2. The CDR3 covers 15 residues. With 4 bases clipped from V and 7 bases from J, the junction kept 7 bases outside the gene matches. CDR1 and CDR2 (germline): SGHNT, YYREEE (reference sequence). The CDR3 here is CASSAPSGRLNEQFF. The CDR3 nucleotides are TGTGCCAGCAGCGCGCCTAGCGGGAGGTTGAATGAGCAGTTCTTC.

The V gene is TRBV4-3, the J gene TRBJ2-7; tentatively, D is TRBD2 (5 bases). The CDR3 totals 15 residues. With 1 base removed from V and 2 bases from J, the gap between germline ends came to 12 bases. CDR1 is LGHNA and CDR2 is YSLEER in the germline V gene. The CDR3: CASSQGRTLTYEQYF. Here the CDR3 DNA reads TGCGCCAGCAGCCAAGGAAGGACTCTTACCTACGAGCAGTACTTC.

V usage is TRBV6-4 and J usage is TRBJ1-1; possibly TRBD1 for D (5 bases). This CDR3 has 14 residues. Trimming removed 6 bases from V and 1 base from J, with 12 bases in between. Germline V lookup: CDR1 MRHNA, CDR2 SNTAGT. Here the CDR3 reads CASRYRKSNTEAFF. The CDR3, as DNA: TGTGCCAGCAGATACAGGAAATCGAACACTGAAGCTTTCTTT.

The chain is built from TRBV6-5 and TRBJ2-5; tentatively, D is TRBD2 (6 bases). Germline CDR1 reads MNHEY; CDR2 reads SVGAGI. This CDR3 is built from 14 residues. Deletions cut 7 bases from V and 5 bases from J, with 17 bases between. CDR3 bases: TGTGCCAGCACCGACAGCGGACTACGGGAGACCCAGTACTTC. As protein: CASTDSGLRETQYF.

This clone appeared a single time. This chain links TRBV27 with TRBJ1-5, with 10 bases lining up with TRBD1. Unmatched junction bases numbered 11, after V lost 6 bases and J lost 0 bases. The length of the CDR3 is 18 residues. Germline V lookup: CDR1 MNHEY, CDR2 SMNVEV (reference sequence). In DNA, the CDR3 is TGTGCCAGCAGAGATACCGGGACAGGGGTATATAGCAATCAGCCCCAGCATTTT. As protein: CASRDTGTGVYSNQPQHF.